Following are 15 T cell receptor beta chains from one sample sequenced in a study of Ad26.COV2.S vaccination and SARS-CoV-2 variants. Stated treatment: approximately 18 received Ad26.COV2.S at low or high dose, single or two shots; 5 received placebo; per-sample allocation not given. Samples analyzed were those drawn on day 63 after the first vaccine or placebo injection. This table comes from immunoSEQ multiplex PCR, and its TCRdb copy is limited to in-frame clones, with some not included. The table records about 330,000 clones, 90% of them present only once. Sequenced material: peripheral blood, taken in a trial of Ad26.COV2.S vaccine versus placebo. These receptors were collected from a person between 18 and 59 years old who received the Ad26.COV2.S COVID-19 vaccine or a placebo.

As concerns this clone: The same CDR3 arises from other DNA sequences in this sample as well. The V and J genes are TRBV9 and TRBJ1-1; D not certain. V shed 2 bases and J shed 4 bases, with 6 bases lying between them. The CDR3 has 12 amino acids. Germline V gene data show CDR1 as SGDLS and CDR2 as YYNGEE. The CDR3 DNA is TGTGCCAGCAGCGTGGAGGGCACTGAAGCTTTCTTT. It translates to CASSVEGTEAFF.

The genes are TRBV7-9 and TRBJ1-2, with a tentative D call TRBD1 (5 bases). Germline loops: CDR1 SEHNR, CDR2 FQNEAQ (reference sequence). This CDR3 has 14 amino acids. V shed 7 bases and J shed 2 bases, with 14 bases lying between them. The CDR3 DNA is TGTGCCAGCACCGCCGGGGGATCGAACTATGGCTACACCTTC. Amino acid sequence: CASTAGGSNYGYTF.

Concerning this clone itself: The same CDR3 also results from other DNA sequences found in this sample. The chain recombines TRBV27 with TRBJ1-2; no reliable D call. The V gene's germline CDR1 is MNHEY and CDR2 SMNVEV (reference sequence). V shed 3 bases and J shed 2 bases, with 7 bases lying between them. The CDR3 sequence is 13 residues long. CDR3 residues: CASSFGQNYGYTF. The CDR3, as DNA: TGTGCCAGCAGTTTTGGGCAGAACTATGGCTACACCTTC.

The rearrangement uses TRBV27 and TRBJ2-3; D remains ambiguous. Germline CDR1 reads MNHEY; CDR2 reads SMNVEV (reference sequence). The CDR3 contains 15 residues. Trimming stripped 2 bases from V and 1 base from J, with 10 bases between. In DNA form, the CDR3 reads TGTGCCAGCAGTTTAGTTCTTCAGGGCACAGATACGCAGTATTTT. Residues: CASSLVLQGTDTQYF.

This sequence joins TRBV9 and TRBJ2-1, with D possibly matching TRBD2 (6 bases). Trimming took off 0 bases at V and 8 bases at J, with 15 bases between the two ends. Germline assignment: CDR1 SGDLS and CDR2 YYNGEE. This CDR3 contains 15 residues. For the CDR3, the DNA is TGTGCCAGCAGCGTAGCTAGTAGCGGATTGGATGAGCAGTTCTTC. Its translation: CASSVASSGLDEQFF. The full variable domain, in which reference TRBV9 and TRBJ2-1 provide the parts outside the CDR3, is DSGVTQTPKHLITATGQRVTLRCSPRSGDLSVYWYQQSLDQGLQFLIQYYNGEERAKGNILERFSAQQFPDLHSELNLSSLELGDSALYFCASSVASSGLDEQFFGPGTRLTVL.

The CDR3 loop is CASSRPGASETQYF. The CDR3 DNA reads as TGTGCCAGCAGCCGTCCTGGGGCCTCGGAGACCCAGTACTTC. The chain carries TRBV7-9 and TRBJ2-5, with D possibly matching TRBD1 (5 bases). CDR3 length: 14 amino acids. Germline lookup yields CDR1 SEHNR and CDR2 FQNEAQ (reference sequence). V lost 5 bases to trimming and J lost 5 bases, with 15 bases between them.

The gene calls are TRBV5-6 and TRBJ1-2; the D gene is possibly TRBD1 (5 bases). Trimming cost V 0 bases and J 1 base, with 16 bases left between them. This CDR3 has 17 amino acids. In germline, CDR1 is SGHDT, CDR2 YYEEEE. The CDR3 loop reads CASSLAAGTANNYGYTF. The DNA of the CDR3 is TGTGCCAGCAGCTTGGCAGCCGGGACCGCGAATAACTATGGCTACACCTTC.

In nucleotides, the CDR3 is TGTGCCAGTAGTATTTGGGGACAGATAGGAAAGAATGGCTACACCTTC. Translated: CASSIWGQIGKNGYTF. The rearrangement joins TRBV19 to TRBJ1-2; TRBD1 aligns across 7 bases. The CDR3 length is 16 residues. CDR1 is LNHDA and CDR2 is SQIVND in the germline V gene (reference sequence). J was trimmed by 6 bases and V by 3 bases; bases with no gene match: 13.

V gene TRBV19 combines with J gene TRBJ1-2; perhaps TRBD1 as D (5 bases). The CDR3 runs 14 residues. Trimming removed 5 bases from V and 6 bases from J, with 16 bases in between. Germline assignment: CDR1 LNHDA and CDR2 SQIVND (reference sequence). The CDR3 DNA is TGTGCCAGTAGTGGCGGGACTGTCTGGGATGGCTACACCTTC. This sequence encodes CASSGGTVWDGYTF.

The V gene is TRBV19, the J gene TRBJ1-1; D is unresolved. Germline-derived CDR1 and CDR2 are LNHDA and SQIVND (reference sequence). The germline V and J ends were trimmed by 6 bases and 2 bases, with 10 bases remaining between them. This CDR3 has 13 amino acids. The CDR3 DNA sequence: TGTGCCAGTAGACTAAGACTCAACACTGAAGCTTTCTTT. It encodes CASRLRLNTEAFF.

This chain links TRBV18 with TRBJ1-4; D remains ambiguous. Trimming took 3 bases from V and 8 from J, leaving 13 bases between them. CDR1 is KGHSH and CDR2 is LQKENI in the germline V gene. The CDR3 sequence is 14 residues long. The CDR3 nucleotides read TGTGCCAGCTCACCCCCCCTAGATGGCGAAAAACTGTTTTTT. Protein: CASSPPLDGEKLFF.

The V gene is TRBV24-1, the J gene TRBJ1-2, with D possibly TRBD1 on 6 matching bases. V lost 5 bases and J lost 6, with 12 bases in between. This CDR3 is 13 amino acids long. CDR1 and CDR2 from the germline V gene are KGHDR and SFDVKD. For the CDR3, the DNA is TGTGCCACCAGTGCAGGAGGGGGAAATGGCTACACCTTC. Translating it yields CATSAGGGNGYTF.

This chain joins TRBV29-1 and TRBJ2-3; D remains unclear. This CDR3 has 13 amino acids. The V gene's germline CDR1 is SQVTM and CDR2 ANQGSEA. Trimming cost V 5 bases and J 1 base, with 10 bases left between them. This CDR3 is CSVHPQGTDTQYF. The DNA of the CDR3 is TGCAGCGTTCACCCACAAGGCACAGATACGCAGTATTTT.

The count of this clone is one. The V call is TRBV6-5, the J call TRBJ2-3; D remains unclear. V was cut by 6 bases and J by 3 bases, with 13 bases left in between. The germline CDR1 and CDR2 sequences are MNHEY and SVGAGI. The CDR3 spans 14 residues. The DNA for the CDR3 is TGTGCCAGCAGCCAACCGAGTAAAACAGATACGCAGTATTTT. Protein sequence: CASSQPSKTDTQYF.

The V call is TRBV14, the J call TRBJ1-3; no reliable D call. Germline V CDR1 and CDR2: SGHDN, FVKESK. Trimming took off 4 bases at V and 3 bases at J, with 4 bases between the two ends. The CDR3 runs 12 residues. CDR3 in DNA: TGTGCCAGCAGCCTATTTGGAAACACCATATATTTT. This gives the protein CASSLFGNTIYF. The full variable domain, in which reference TRBV14 and TRBJ1-3 provide the parts outside the CDR3, is EAGVTQFPSHSVIEKGQTVTLRCDPISGHDNLYWYRRVMGKEIKFLLHFVKESKQDESGMPNNRFLAERTGGTYSTLKVQPAELEDSGVYFCASSLFGNTIYFGEGSWLTVV.